This T cell receptor (beta chain) was sequenced for a study of identical twins. Findings of the study overall: Out-of-frame TCR alpha sharing observed in monozygotic twins exceeded model estimates.

This clonotype has ten or more counts. Its matching antigen is unknown. The junction had 4 bases not matched to a gene; V was cut back by 7 bases and J by 3 bases. Germline-derived CDR1 and CDR2 are DFQATT and SNEGSKA (reference sequence). The CDR3 extends over 13 amino acids. TCRdb itself ran the 5' RACE reads through MiXCR, one entry per CDR3 protein. The table has around 670,000 distinct CDR3 sequences, roughly 6% seen once. This receptor was obtained from a man between 18 and 29 years old in good health. Sample: naive T cells sorted from blood. This sequence joins TRBV20-1 and TRBJ2-3; 10 nucleotides match TRBD2. DNA of the CDR3: TGCAGTGAGACTAGCGGGCTTACAGATACGCAGTATTTT. Translating gives CSETSGLTDTQYF.